Presented here are 6 T cell receptor beta chains from one specimen sequenced in a study of T cell responses to AZD1222 COVID-19 vaccine. This table comes from immunoSEQ multiplex PCR, and its TCRdb copy is limited to in-frame clones, with some not included. The sample consists of about 83,000 clones, roughly 90% of them appearing once. The specimen comprised peripheral blood, sampled on day 0 of MenACWY control vaccination. These TCRs come from an adult in good health.

V gene TRBV11-2 combines with J gene TRBJ2-7, with a tentative D call TRBD2 (5 bases). The CDR3 totals 15 residues. CDR1 and CDR2 (germline): SGHAT, FQNNGV. Trimming removed 1 base at V and 3 bases at J, with 13 bases between. The DNA for the CDR3 is TGTGCCAGCAGCTTAGTCCATGGAGGAAGCTACGAGCAGTACTTC. Translated: CASSLVHGGSYEQYF. The variable domain in full, with the rest retrieved from reference TRBV11-2 and TRBJ2-7, is EAGVAQSPRYKIIEKRQSVAFWCNPISGHATLYWYQQILGQGPKLLIQFQNNGVVDDSQLPKDRFSAERLKGVDSTLKIQPAKLEDSAVYLCASSLVHGGSYEQYFGPGTRLTVT.

The chain recombines TRBV3-1 (or the pseudogene TRBV3-2) with TRBJ2-3; D is unresolved. Trimming left V 0 bases short and J 8 bases short, with 0 bases between. The CDR3 sequence is 10 residues long. CDR1 is LGHDT and CDR2 is YNNKEL in the germline V gene (reference sequence). The CDR3 here is CASSQDTQYF. The CDR3 DNA reads as TGTGCCAGCAGCCAAGATACGCAGTATTTT.

The CDR3 is CASSLVTSGRGINEQFF. The CDR3 nucleotides read TGTGCCAGCTCACTCGTGACTAGCGGGAGAGGGATAAATGAGCAGTTCTTC. The chain employs TRBV18 and TRBJ2-1; 12 positions match TRBD2. The germline V gene encodes CDR1 KGHSH and CDR2 LQKENI. This CDR3 contains 17 residues. V trimming: 4 bases; J trimming: 7 bases; junction bases outside the gene matches: 11.

This chain uses TRBV28 with TRBJ1-5; D gene unclear. Germline values: CDR1 MDHEN, CDR2 SYDVKM. The V gene lost 2 bases and the J gene lost 5 bases, with 4 bases spanning the gap. This CDR3 spans 12 amino acids. CDR3 region: CASSLADQPQHF. The CDR3 DNA sequence: TGTGCCAGCAGTTTAGCGGATCAGCCCCAGCATTTT.

The CDR3 DNA reads TGTGCCAGCAGCATAGGAAGCAAAAACTACGAGCAGTACTTC. Amino acid sequence: CASSIGSKNYEQYF. This chain connects TRBV5-4 to TRBJ2-7; D unresolved. Germline CDR1 SGHNT, CDR2 YYREEE (reference sequence). V lost 4 bases and J 3 bases, leaving 14 bases between the germline ends. CDR3 length equals 14 residues.

This CDR3 reads CASSDWWGGNIQYF. The CDR3 coding sequence is TGTGCCAGCAGTGATTGGTGGGGAGGAAACATTCAGTACTTC. The chain joins TRBV6-1 to TRBJ2-4; TRBD2 might be the D (6 bases). V dropped 3 bases and J dropped 6 bases, with 12 bases sitting between them. The length of the CDR3 is 14 residues. The germline CDR1 and CDR2 sequences are MNHNS and SASEGT.